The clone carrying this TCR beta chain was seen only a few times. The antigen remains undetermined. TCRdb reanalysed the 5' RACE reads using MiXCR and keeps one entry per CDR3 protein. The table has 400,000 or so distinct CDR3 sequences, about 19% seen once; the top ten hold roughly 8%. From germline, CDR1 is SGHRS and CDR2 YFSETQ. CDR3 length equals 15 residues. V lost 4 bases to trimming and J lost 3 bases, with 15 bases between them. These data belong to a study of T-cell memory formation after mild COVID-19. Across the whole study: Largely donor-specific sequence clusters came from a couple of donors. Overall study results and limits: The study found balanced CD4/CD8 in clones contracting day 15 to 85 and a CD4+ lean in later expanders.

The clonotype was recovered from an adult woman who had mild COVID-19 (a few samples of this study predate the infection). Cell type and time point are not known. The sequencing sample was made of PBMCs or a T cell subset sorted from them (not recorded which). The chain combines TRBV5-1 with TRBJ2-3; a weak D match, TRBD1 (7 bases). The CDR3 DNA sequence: TGCGCCAGCAGCGGGGGGACAGACCCGACAGATACGCAGTATTTT. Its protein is CASSGGTDPTDTQYF.